One and the same sample provided the 20 T cell receptor beta chains below, sequenced in a study of T cell clonality in common variable immunodeficiency. Sequenced by immunoSEQ multiplex PCR; TCRdb stores in-frame clones only, minus some. The specimen gives tens of thousands of clones without singletons; the ten biggest hold 1.5% to 2%. Sample: peripheral blood mononuclear cells. The receptors shown here come from a person aged 18 to 69 in good health.

This clone was seen more than once but under ten times. The read falls 3 residues short of the CDR3 end, and the missing part is taken from the germline J gene. Other DNA sequences within the sample encode an identical CDR3. This chain connects TRBV7-8 to TRBJ1-2; D gene unclear. The CDR3 is made up of 13 amino acids. The germline CDR1 and CDR2 sequences are SGHVS and FQNEAQ. V shed 5 bases and J shed 7 bases, with 14 bases lying between them. The CDR3 region is CASSPQSRAGYTF. The DNA read from the CDR3 is TGTGCCAGCAGCCCTCAGAGTCGTGCTGGC.

This clone has ten or more counts. The sequenced fragment ends 3 residues before the CDR3 boundary, so the rest is inferred from the germline J gene. The chain employs TRBV5-1 and TRBJ2-3, with 15 nucleotides matching TRBD2. Germline V gives CDR1 SGHRS, CDR2 YFSETQ. The CDR3 length is 17 residues. The junction had 5 bases not matched to a gene; V was cut back by 4 bases and J by 2 bases. The CDR3 region is CASSTWTSGGVTDTQYF. Partial CDR3 DNA: TGCGCCAGCAGCACCTGGACTAGCGGGGGGGTCACAGATACG.

This clone was observed at least ten times. This chain's CDR3 is CASRQGTENYGYTF. The CDR3 DNA, read in part, is TGCGCCAGCAGACAGGGGACGGAAAATTATGGC. The V gene is TRBV5-1, the J gene TRBJ1-2; 7 nucleotides line up with TRBD1. The read comes to an end 3 residues before the CDR3 does, leaving the germline J gene to fill in the end. This CDR3 spans 14 amino acids. Germline CDR1 SGHRS, CDR2 YFSETQ. Germline trimming cut 5 bases from V and 5 bases from J; bases unmatched to any gene: 9. Complete variable domain (other parts from reference TRBV5-1 and TRBJ1-2): KAGVTQTPRYLIKTRGQQVTLSCSPISGHRSVSWYQQTPGQGLQFLFEYFSETQRNKGNFPGRFSGRQFSNSRSEMNVSTLELGDSALYLCASRQGTENYGYTFGSGTRLTVV.

This clone appeared many times. The read falls 3 residues short of the CDR3 end, and the missing part is taken from the germline J gene. The chain links TRBV5-1 to TRBJ1-2; weak D call: TRBD1 (6 bases). Germline V gene data show CDR1 as SGHRS and CDR2 as YFSETQ. CDR3 length: 14 residues. V lost 2 bases to trimming and J lost 5 bases, with 13 bases between them. CDR3 bases read: TGCGCCAGCAGCTTACAGGGTGACCTTTATGGC. Encoded protein: CASSLQGDLYG. The CDR3 as a whole reads CASSLQGDLYGYTF.

There are many counts of this clone. The read stops 3 residues short of the end of the CDR3; the missing end is completed from the germline J gene. This chain uses TRBV6-1 with TRBJ2-1, with D tentatively TRBD2 (6 bases). With 1 base removed from V and 8 bases from J, the gap between germline ends came to 24 bases. In germline, CDR1 is MNHNS, CDR2 SASEGT. The CDR3 is made up of 18 amino acids. The CDR3 loop is CASSEGVAGTGFLDEQFF. The CDR3 bases that were read are TGTGCCAGCAGTGAAGGGGTTGCCGGGACTGGGTTTTTGGATGAG.

There are many counts of this clone. The read gets to within 3 residues of the CDR3 end, and the germline J gene fills in the rest. The V gene is TRBV7-6, the J gene TRBJ2-1, with D unclear. The CDR3 spans 13 residues. V lost 5 bases to trimming and J lost 4 bases, with 9 bases between them. The germline V gene encodes CDR1 SGHVS and CDR2 FNYEAQ. The CDR3 bases that were read are TGTGCCAGCAGCCCATCTACGTACAATGAG. This codes for CASSPSTYNE. The entire CDR3 is CASSPSTYNEQFF. Complete variable domain (other parts from reference TRBV7-6 and TRBJ2-1): GAGVSQSPRYKVTKRGQDVALRCDPISGHVSLYWYRQALGQGPEFLTYFNYEAQQDKSGLPNDRFSAERPEGSISTLTIQRTEQRDSAMYRCASSPSTYNEQFFGPGTRLTVL.

This clone has ten or more counts. The CDR3 extends 3 residues past the end of the read, so its final part is completed from the germline J gene. The J gene is TRBJ2-2, the V gene TRBV19; maybe TRBD2 (6 bases). Trimming removed 7 bases from V and 5 bases from J, with 14 bases in between. This CDR3 spans 14 amino acids. The V gene's germline CDR1 is LNHDA and CDR2 SQIVND (reference sequence). CDR3 region: CASTPYRGTGELFF. Incomplete CDR3 DNA: TGTGCCAGTACTCCCTATCGGGGGACCGGGGAG.

This clone was observed many times. The DNA ends 3 residues before the CDR3 does, and the rest of the CDR3 is filled in from the germline J gene. The chain carries TRBV28 and TRBJ1-4; 8 bases are shared with TRBD1. The trim removed 5 bases at V and 8 bases at J, leaving 10 bases unmatched. The CDR3 extends over 15 amino acids. Germline V gene sequence: CDR1 MDHEN, CDR2 SYDVKM. The covered CDR3 bases are TGTGCCAGCAGTCTTGGACAGGGACAAGGAGAAAAA. Translation gives CASSLGQGQGEK. The CDR3 in its entirety is CASSLGQGQGEKLFF.

This clone was seen repeatedly, ten times or more. Coverage ceases 3 residues before the CDR3 finishes, and the germline J gene fills in the end. The chain recombines TRBV28 with TRBJ1-6; D uncertain. The germline V gene encodes CDR1 MDHEN and CDR2 SYDVKM. CDR3 length: 12 residues. V was trimmed by 7 bases and J by 9 bases, leaving 10 bases between them. The CDR3 sequence is CASTLPGSPLHF. Incomplete CDR3 DNA: TGTGCCAGCACCCTCCCCGGTTCACCC.

There are many counts of this clone. The observed sequence ends 3 residues before the CDR3 terminus, with the missing tail filled in from the germline J gene. The chain links TRBV19 to TRBJ2-2; no clear D gene. The germline CDR1 and CDR2 sequences are LNHDA and SQIVND (reference sequence). This CDR3 is 13 amino acids long. The V end was cut by 11 bases, the J end by 0 bases, with 10 bases between. The covered CDR3 bases are TGTGCCTGTACCCCGGCGAACACCGGGGAG. It encodes CACTPANTGE. The whole CDR3 reads CACTPANTGELFF.

This clone was detected ten times or more. With the read ending 3 residues before the CDR3 end, the germline J gene is used to fill in that end. The chain uses TRBV7-6 and TRBJ2-7; 7 nucleotides agree with TRBD1. Trimming at V came to 3 bases and at J to 0 bases, leaving 5 bases not matched to a gene. The CDR3 length is 15 residues. Per germline, CDR1 SGHVS and CDR2 FNYEAQ. CDR3 bases read: TGTGCCAGCAGCTTTGGACAGGCTATCTCCTACGAG. Translating gives CASSFGQAISYE. In full, the CDR3 is CASSFGQAISYEQYF.

In this sample, this clone turned up many times. From the germline J gene comes the end of the CDR3, since the read stops 3 residues before it. This chain joins TRBV29-1 and TRBJ2-3; D is perhaps TRBD2 (5 bases). Germline V lookup: CDR1 SQVTM, CDR2 ANQGSEA. V lost 4 bases to trimming and J lost 6 bases, with 11 bases between them. CDR3 size: 12 residues. The sequenced CDR3 bases are TGCAGCGTTGCCAGTTCGGGGGATACG. This gives the protein CSVASSGDT. The whole CDR3 region reads CSVASSGDTQYF.

In this sample, this clone turned up many times. Coverage ceases 3 residues before the CDR3 finishes, and the germline J gene fills in the end. This rearrangement joins TRBV7-9 to TRBJ1-3; D is uncertain. V dropped 8 bases and J dropped 1 base, with 6 bases sitting between them. The V gene's germline CDR1 is SEHNR and CDR2 FQNEAQ (reference sequence). This CDR3 comprises 12 residues. The CDR3 bases that were read are TGTGCCAGCCAAGGTTCTGGAAACACC. It translates to CASQGSGNT. The whole CDR3 sequence is CASQGSGNTIYF.

This clone was seen a handful of times. The missing CDR3 end, 3 residues past where the read stops, is filled in from the germline J gene. The rearrangement uses TRBV5-1 and TRBJ2-1, with 12 bases matching TRBD1. Germline loops: CDR1 SGHRS, CDR2 YFSETQ. This CDR3 comprises 20 residues. The V gene end was trimmed by 3 bases and the J gene end by 3 bases; junction bases not matched to a gene: 16. The CDR3 sequence: CASSSTGTGGAWGGYNEQFF. Incomplete CDR3 DNA: TGCGCCAGCAGCTCGACCGGGACAGGGGGCGCTTGGGGTGGCTACAATGAG.

This clone was found many times. The CDR3 goes on 3 residues after the read ends, and that part is filled in from the germline J gene. The gene calls are TRBV5-1 and TRBJ2-7, with 9 bases matching TRBD2. The germline V gene encodes CDR1 SGHRS and CDR2 YFSETQ. The trim removed 5 bases at V and 4 bases at J, leaving 7 bases unmatched. CDR3 length equals 14 residues. The CDR3 region is CASSSGLAPYEQYF. The sequenced part of the CDR3 DNA is TGCGCCAGCAGTTCGGGACTAGCCCCATACGAG.

For this clone: The read falls 3 residues short of the CDR3 end, and the missing part is taken from the germline J gene. The chain couples TRBV20-1 to TRBJ2-1, with TRBD2 matching 8 bases. Per the germline V gene, CDR1 is DFQATT and CDR2 is SNEGSKA (reference sequence). This CDR3 has 14 amino acids. V lost 3 bases, J lost 4 bases, and 5 bases stayed unmatched. The CDR3 sequence is CSASYGRGYNEQFF. The covered CDR3 bases are TGCAGTGCTAGTTACGGGAGGGGATACAATGAG.

This clone was recorded at least ten times. The CDR3 is cut off 3 residues early in the read; its end comes from the germline J gene. V and J are TRBV11-3 and TRBJ2-1; TRBD2 matches at 8 bases. The germline V gene encodes CDR1 SGHNT and CDR2 YENEEA. This CDR3 spans 14 amino acids. Trimming took 5 bases from V and 8 from J; bases not matched to a gene: 8. Here the CDR3 reads CASSPNGLADEQFF. The CDR3 DNA, read in part, is TGTGCCAGCAGCCCCAACGGACTAGCCGATGAG.

This clone came up many times. The read is 3 residues too short to cover the CDR3 end, so that end is filled in from the germline J gene. The chain has TRBV9 and TRBJ1-4; D is possibly TRBD1 (6 bases). The CDR3 has 15 amino acids. V was cut by 2 bases and J by 7 bases, with 15 bases left in between. The germline V gene has CDR1 SGDLS and CDR2 YYNGEE. The CDR3 sequence is CASSVGGGQGEKLFF. The DNA read from the CDR3 is TGTGCCAGCAGCGTGGGCGGGGGGCAGGGTGAAAAA.

The sample holds many counts of this clone. The CDR3 end falls 3 residues outside the read, so it is completed with the germline J gene. This chain links TRBV27 with TRBJ2-1, with D uncertain. V lost 4 bases and J 1 base, leaving 8 bases between the germline ends. This CDR3 is 14 amino acids long. The germline V gene encodes CDR1 MNHEY and CDR2 SMNVEV (reference sequence). The CDR3 bases that were read are TGTGCCAGCAGTTCTAACCCTTCCTACAATGAG. The encoded protein is CASSSNPSYNE. In full, the CDR3 is CASSSNPSYNEQFF.

This clone was counted at least ten times. The read terminates 3 residues before the CDR3 end, so the remaining end is supplied by the germline J gene. V is TRBV5-1 and J is TRBJ2-3; D possibly corresponds to TRBD2 (6 bases). Germline V gene data show CDR1 as SGHRS and CDR2 as YFSETQ. Between the trimmed V and J ends, which lost 4 bases and 4 bases, there was a span of 16 bases. The length of the CDR3 is 15 residues. CDR3 protein: CASSQLGLASDTQYF. Partial CDR3 DNA: TGCGCCAGCAGCCAACTGGGACTTGCATCAGATACG.